These T cell receptor beta chains were read from a single sample in a study of regulatory T cells in long-lasting Graves disease. MiXCR, applied by TCRdb to the multiplex PCR reads, yields one record per CDR3 protein. This sample carries approximately 400,000 distinct CDR3 sequences, 20% to 30% of them seen once, and the ten largest clones take over 25%. Sequencing used peripheral blood mononuclear cells (PBMCs), obtained when the disease was refractory, from a patient treated with antithyroid drugs. These receptors were taken from a female donor with Graves disease. Both conserved end residues are part of each CDR3.

>TRBJ2-5|TRBV20-1
CSARDPRTLGTGVKTQYF
>TRBJ2-7|TRBV7-2
CASSPGLAGGGEQYF
>TRBJ2-7|TRBV7-8
CASSSRGGVTYEQYF
>TRBJ1-6|TRBV18
CASSKGRADYNSPLHF
>TRBJ2-5|TRBV30
CAWRDTGTWETQYF
>TRBJ1-1|TRBV29-1
CSGGDPGEAFF
>TRBJ1-1|TRBV5-1
CASSSGTGGKGYTEAFF
>TRBJ1-1|TRBV28
CASSLNFRPTEAFF
>TRBJ2-3|TRBV24-1
CATKSSGRGTDTQYF
>TRBJ1-2|TRBV4-3
CASSQELGRYGYTF